The following is a T cell receptor beta chain sequence with its context. Its antigen remains unknown. The repertoire was sequenced with immunoSEQ multiplex PCR; TCRdb's copy has only in-frame clones and lacks some. The table lists about 39,000 clones, approximately 94% of them singletons. This sample was taken from a study of circulating and synovial CD4+ cells in juvenile arthritis. General study findings and limits: Some such blood samples were as oligoclonal as synovium. CPL versus bulk CD4 samples: T cell genome counts differed by at least an order of magnitude. Compared with bulk blood, circulating pathogenic-like lymphocytes shared substantially more CDR3 sequences with synovial T cells. Circulating pathogenic-like and bulk T cells looked alike by Vbeta family usage.

The length of the CDR3 is 14 residues. Looked up from germline, CDR1 is SGDLS and CDR2 is YYNGEE. Deletions cut 0 bases from V and 6 bases from J, with 13 bases between. The origin of this receptor is a human donor with juvenile idiopathic arthritis. The chain joins TRBV9 to TRBJ2-7; TRBD2 is a possible D gene (6 bases). Sequenced material: CD4+ T cells from blood. The CDR3 nucleotides are TGTGCCAGCAGCGTAGACCTGGGACTTCGCGAGCAGTACTTC. This codes for CASSVDLGLREQYF.